This T cell receptor beta chain originates from a study of T cells in Graves' hyperthyroidism and ophthalmopathy. Ten or more counts support this clonotype. Its antigen is undetermined. Disease duration under 2 months; hyperthyroidism patients were aged 18 to 65. Clinical symptoms, serum thyroxine, TRAb, thyroid ultrasound and orbital computed tomography informed diagnoses. Study observations and caveats: Blood held most thyroid clonotypes expanded above 0.001 frequency.

V was shortened by 5 bases and J by 4 bases, with 15 bases between the two germline ends. Germline V lookup: CDR1 MNHNS, CDR2 SASEGT. The CDR3 spans 14 residues. Amplification yielded TCR beta CDR3 regions, with RNA transcripts as the source. First-round RT-PCR of the TCR CDR3 relied on the HTBI primer set. TCRdb redid the calling of the multiplex PCR reads with MiXCR, one entry per CDR3 protein. The top ten hold 5% to 7% of the sample, which has nearly 600,000 distinct CDR3 sequences, around 14% seen once. The TCR sequence derives from a woman in her 30s with Graves' hyperthyroidism that later progressed to Graves' ophthalmopathy. Sequenced sample: blood. The chain is built from TRBV6-1 and TRBJ2-7; D possibly uses TRBD1 or TRBD2 (6 bases each). The CDR3 protein is CASSSRGRSYEQYF. DNA of the CDR3: TGTGCCAGCAGTTCAAGGGGGAGGTCGTACGAGCAGTACTTC.